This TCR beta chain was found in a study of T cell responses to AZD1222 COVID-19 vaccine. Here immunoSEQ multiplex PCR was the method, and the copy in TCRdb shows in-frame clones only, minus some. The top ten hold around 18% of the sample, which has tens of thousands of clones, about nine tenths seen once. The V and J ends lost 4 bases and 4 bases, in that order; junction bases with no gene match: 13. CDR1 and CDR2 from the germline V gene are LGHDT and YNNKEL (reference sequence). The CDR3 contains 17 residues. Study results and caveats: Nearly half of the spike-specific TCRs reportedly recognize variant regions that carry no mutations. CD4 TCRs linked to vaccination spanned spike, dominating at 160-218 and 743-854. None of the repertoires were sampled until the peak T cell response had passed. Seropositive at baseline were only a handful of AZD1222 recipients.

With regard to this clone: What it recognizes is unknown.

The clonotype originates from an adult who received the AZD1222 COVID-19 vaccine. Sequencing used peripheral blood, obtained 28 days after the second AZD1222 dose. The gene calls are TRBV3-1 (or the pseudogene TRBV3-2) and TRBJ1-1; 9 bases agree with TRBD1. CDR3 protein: CASSPRTGVAVGTEAFF. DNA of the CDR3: TGTGCCAGCAGCCCCAGGACAGGGGTTGCCGTTGGCACTGAAGCTTTCTTT.